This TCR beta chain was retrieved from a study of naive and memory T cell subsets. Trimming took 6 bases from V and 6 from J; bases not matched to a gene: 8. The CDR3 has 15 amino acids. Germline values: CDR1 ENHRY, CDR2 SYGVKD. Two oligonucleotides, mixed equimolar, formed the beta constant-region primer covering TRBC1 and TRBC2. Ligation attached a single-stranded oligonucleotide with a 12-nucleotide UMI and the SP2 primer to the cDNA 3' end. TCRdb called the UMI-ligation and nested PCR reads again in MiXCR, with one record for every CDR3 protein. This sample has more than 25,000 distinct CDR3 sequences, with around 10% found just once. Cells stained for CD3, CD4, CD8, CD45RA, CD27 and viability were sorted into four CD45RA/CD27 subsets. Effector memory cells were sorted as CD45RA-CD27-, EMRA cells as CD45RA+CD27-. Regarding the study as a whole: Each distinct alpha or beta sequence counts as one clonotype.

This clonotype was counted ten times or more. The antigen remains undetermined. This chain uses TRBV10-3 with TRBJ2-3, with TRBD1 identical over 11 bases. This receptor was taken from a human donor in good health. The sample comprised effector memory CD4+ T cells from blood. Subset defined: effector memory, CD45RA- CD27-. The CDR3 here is CAIRPGQGVWDTQYF. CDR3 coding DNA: TGTGCCATCAGGCCGGGACAGGGGGTCTGGGATACGCAGTATTTT.